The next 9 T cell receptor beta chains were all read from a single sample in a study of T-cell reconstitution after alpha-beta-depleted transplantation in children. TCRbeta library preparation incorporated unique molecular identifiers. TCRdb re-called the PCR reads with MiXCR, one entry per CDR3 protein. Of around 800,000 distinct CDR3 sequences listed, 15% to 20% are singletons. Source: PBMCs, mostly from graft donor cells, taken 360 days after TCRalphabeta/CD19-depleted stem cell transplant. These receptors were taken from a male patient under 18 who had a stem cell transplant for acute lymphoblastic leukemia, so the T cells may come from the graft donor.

The CDR3 region has the DNA TGTGCCAGCAGCTACTACTGGGATGAGCAGTTCTTC. Protein: CASSYYWDEQFF. V is TRBV7-2 and J is TRBJ2-1; D ambiguous. Trimming removed 4 bases from V and 8 bases from J, with 9 bases in between. CDR3 length equals 12 residues. Germline V gene data show CDR1 as SGHTA and CDR2 as FQGNSA.

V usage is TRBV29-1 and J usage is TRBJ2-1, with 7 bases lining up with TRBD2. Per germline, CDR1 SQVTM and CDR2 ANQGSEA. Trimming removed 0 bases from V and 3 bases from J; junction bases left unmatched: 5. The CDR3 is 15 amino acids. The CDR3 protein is CSVEDSSGVYNEQFF. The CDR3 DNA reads TGCAGCGTTGAAGATAGCAGCGGGGTCTACAATGAGCAGTTCTTC.

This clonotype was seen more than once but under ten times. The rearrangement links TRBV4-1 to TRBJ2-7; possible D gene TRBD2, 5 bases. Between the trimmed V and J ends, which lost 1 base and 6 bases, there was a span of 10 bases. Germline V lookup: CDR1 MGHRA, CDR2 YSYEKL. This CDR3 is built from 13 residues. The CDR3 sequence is CASSQGGRPEQYF. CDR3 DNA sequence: TGCGCCAGCAGCCAAGGAGGGCGGCCCGAGCAGTACTTC.

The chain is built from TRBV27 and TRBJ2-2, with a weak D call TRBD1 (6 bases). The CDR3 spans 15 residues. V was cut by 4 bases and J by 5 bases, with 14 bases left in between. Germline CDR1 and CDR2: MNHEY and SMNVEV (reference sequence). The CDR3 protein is CASSSAAGVTGELFF. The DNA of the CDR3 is TGTGCCAGCAGTTCTGCAGCAGGGGTAACCGGGGAGCTGTTTTTT.

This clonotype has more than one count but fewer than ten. The CDR3 loop reads CASSLEGTPTSGGHYEQYF. The CDR3 DNA is TGTGCCAGCAGCTTAGAGGGCACACCGACTAGCGGGGGGCACTACGAGCAGTACTTC. This chain joins TRBV13 and TRBJ2-7; 13 nucleotides line up with TRBD2. V shed 1 base, J shed 3 bases, and the junction held 12 bases outside the gene matches. This CDR3 is 19 amino acids long. Germline CDR1 reads PRHDT; CDR2 reads FYEKMQ (reference sequence). The whole variable domain, remainder taken from reference TRBV13 and TRBJ2-7, is AAGVIQSPRHLIKEKRETATLKCYPIPRHDTVYWYQQGPGQDPQFLISFYEKMQSDKGSIPDRFSAQQFSDYHSELNMSSLELGDSALYFCASSLEGTPTSGGHYEQYFGPGTRLTVT.

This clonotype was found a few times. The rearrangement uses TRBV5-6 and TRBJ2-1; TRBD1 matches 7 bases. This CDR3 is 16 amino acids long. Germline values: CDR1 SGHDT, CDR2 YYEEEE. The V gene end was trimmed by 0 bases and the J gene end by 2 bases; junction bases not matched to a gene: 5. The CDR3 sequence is CASSLVTGWTYNEQFF. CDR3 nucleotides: TGTGCCAGCAGCTTGGTGACAGGGTGGACCTACAATGAGCAGTTCTTC.

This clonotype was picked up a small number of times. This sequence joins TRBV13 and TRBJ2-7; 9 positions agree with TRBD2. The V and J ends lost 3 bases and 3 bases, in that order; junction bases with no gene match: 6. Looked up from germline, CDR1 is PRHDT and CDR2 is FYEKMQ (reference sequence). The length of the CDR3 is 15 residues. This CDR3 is CASSFSLAGSYEQYF. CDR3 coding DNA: TGTGCCAGCAGCTTCAGTCTAGCGGGAAGCTACGAGCAGTACTTC.

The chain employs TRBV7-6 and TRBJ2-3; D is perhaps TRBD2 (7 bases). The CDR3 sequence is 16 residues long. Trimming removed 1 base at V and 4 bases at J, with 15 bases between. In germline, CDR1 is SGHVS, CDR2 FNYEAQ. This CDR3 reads CASSLGSGGRADTQYF. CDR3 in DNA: TGTGCCAGCAGCTTAGGTTCGGGGGGCCGCGCAGATACGCAGTATTTT.

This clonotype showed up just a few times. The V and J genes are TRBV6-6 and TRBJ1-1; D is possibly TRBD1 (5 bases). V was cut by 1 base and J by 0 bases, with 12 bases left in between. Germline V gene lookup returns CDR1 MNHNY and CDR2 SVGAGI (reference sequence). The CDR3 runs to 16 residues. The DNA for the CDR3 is TGTGCCAGCAGTTACTATCGGGGCAGGGTGAACACTGAAGCTTTCTTT. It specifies CASSYYRGRVNTEAFF.